A selection of T cell receptor beta chains follows, all from one sample in a study of T cell repertoires in cytomegalovirus infection. Their cognate antigens are unknown. MiXCR, run by TCRdb on the reads, gives a single entry per CDR3 protein. The data hold approximately 770,000 distinct CDR3 sequences, with 25% to 30% observed a single time. The source material was cultured CD8+ T cells from PBMCs, sampled from culture after CMV antigen stimulation. Receptors were obtained from a human donor in good health (CMV status not recorded). Some clones in this sample may be carry-over from other donors' samples. Both conserved end residues are part of each CDR3. The order of the fields is CDR3 DNA, CDR3 protein, clone size, V gene, J gene, D gene. A D gene is named only where the DNA matches it firmly. The listing skips clone size in some rows; elsewhere it reads once, few, many or a size class.

TGTGCCAGCAGCGAGGAATATAACTATGGCTACACCTTC	CASSEEYNYGYTF	few	TRBV7-6	TRBJ1-2	.
TGTGCCAGCAGCCGGACTAGCGGGGGTACCGGGGAGCTGTTTTTT	CASSRTSGGTGELFF	many	TRBV7-8	TRBJ2-2	TRBD2
TGTGCCAGCAGCCAAGACGCGTATCAAAACTATGGCTACACCTTC	CASSQDAYQNYGYTF	.	TRBV7-9	TRBJ1-2	.
TGTGCCAGCATTCGCGACAGGGGGACTGAAGCTTTCTTT	CASIRDRGTEAFF	.	TRBV6-6	TRBJ1-1	TRBD1
TGTGCCAGCAGCGCTAGCGGGGGAAATTACAATGAGCAGTTCTTC	CASSASGGNYNEQFF	once	TRBV9	TRBJ2-1	TRBD2
TGTGCCAGCTCACCAGAACCCTCTTGGGACTTAGCCAAAAACATTCAGTACTTC	CASSPEPSWDLAKNIQYF	.	TRBV18	TRBJ2-4	.
TGTGCCAGCAATGGCGCCGGGACAGGGGATAAGGATGAAGCTTTCTTT	CASNGAGTGDKDEAFF	.	TRBV7-9	TRBJ1-1	TRBD1
TGTGCCAGCAGCTCCTTCAGGGATGAGGAAAAACTGTTTTTT	CASSSFRDEEKLFF	many	TRBV7-9	TRBJ1-4	.
TGTGCCAGCAGCCTAGACAGCTCCTATAATTCACCCCTCCACTTT	CASSLDSSYNSPLHF	many	TRBV7-6	TRBJ1-6	.
TGTGCCAGCAGCTTCAGGACAGAAGGGGCCATTCAGTACTTC	CASSFRTEGAIQYF	many	TRBV7-6	TRBJ2-4	.
TGTGCCAGCCCGGAGCGGGGGGACCCCGGGGAGCTGTTTTTT	CASPERGDPGELFF	.	TRBV7-8	TRBJ2-2	TRBD2
TGTGCCAGTAGTCCGATCACGGACCTACATGGTTTTCGTCAGCCCCAGCATTTT	CASSPITDLHGFRQPQHF	.	TRBV19	TRBJ1-5	.
TGTGCCAGCAGCCTTCAGGGAGGTGGAAACACCATATATTTT	CASSLQGGGNTIYF	few	TRBV7-3	TRBJ1-3	.
TGTGCCAGCAGCTTACTCGGACAGGGGAAGTTCGATGAGCAGTTCTTC	CASSLLGQGKFDEQFF	few	TRBV7-9	TRBJ2-1	TRBD1
TGTGCCATCAGAGGGGAGACTGAAGCTTTCTTT	CAIRGETEAFF	.	TRBV10-3	TRBJ1-1	.
TGTGCCAGCAGCGTAGACCCAGGATTCACAGATACGCAGTATTTT	CASSVDPGFTDTQYF	.	TRBV9	TRBJ2-3	.
TGTGCCAGCAGTTTCCGACAGGGGGGTCAGCCCCAGCATTTT	CASSFRQGGQPQHF	.	TRBV6-8	TRBJ1-5	TRBD1
TGTGCCAGCAGCGAAGGACCGGAGGATTCACCCCTCCACTTT	CASSEGPEDSPLHF	.	TRBV9	TRBJ1-6	.
TGCGCCAGCAGCCAACTAGGCAGCTCCTACAATGAGCAGTTCTTC	CASSQLGSSYNEQFF	.	TRBV4-1	TRBJ2-1	.
TGCGCCAGCAGCTTATCGCGGGGGGGCTCGAGCACAGATACGCAGTATTTT	CASSLSRGGSSTDTQYF	few	TRBV5-1	TRBJ2-3	TRBD2
TGTGCCAGTAGTATTGGAGCGGGGGAATTGGATACGCAGTATTTT	CASSIGAGELDTQYF	.	TRBV19	TRBJ2-3	TRBD2
TGTGCCAGCAGCTTCGAGAGGACCGGAAACTCTAACTATGGCTACACCTTC	CASSFERTGNSNYGYTF	few	TRBV7-8	TRBJ1-2	.
TGTGCCAGCAGCTTCACAGGGGGGGTCACTGAAGCTTTCTTT	CASSFTGGVTEAFF	.	TRBV7-6	TRBJ1-1	TRBD1
TGTGCCAGCAGCCCGCGGGGGAATAGAGATACGCAGTATTTT	CASSPRGNRDTQYF	few	TRBV7-9	TRBJ2-3	TRBD2
TGTGCCAGCGGCGACTCCCCGGGACTAGCGGGGTACAATGAGCAGTTCTTC	CASGDSPGLAGYNEQFF	.	TRBV6-1	TRBJ2-1	TRBD2
TGTGCCAGCAGGGGGCTGGGGGCTGAAGCTTTCTTT	CASRGLGAEAFF	many	TRBV7-9	TRBJ1-1	.
TGTGCCAGCAGTGAAAGTATTTTTCCAAGCTCCTACAATGAGCAGTTCTTC	CASSESIFPSSYNEQFF	few	TRBV6-1	TRBJ2-1	.
TGTGCCAGCATTGGGACAGAGGGAGACAATGAGCAGTTCTTC	CASIGTEGDNEQFF	.	TRBV12-3/TRBV12-4	TRBJ2-1	TRBD1
TGTGCCAGCACCGATCCGGGACAGCGGAATTCACCCCTCCACTTT	CASTDPGQRNSPLHF	.	TRBV6-6	TRBJ1-6	TRBD1
TGTGCTAGTGGACGGGGGATAGATACGCAGTATTTT	CASGRGIDTQYF	.	TRBV12-5	TRBJ2-3	.
TGTGCCAGCAGCCAGACAGGAAGAGATGAAGCTTTCTTT	CASSQTGRDEAFF	once	TRBV3-1	TRBJ1-1	.
TGTGCCAGCAGTACCAATTCCTACGAGCAGTACTTC	CASSTNSYEQYF	.	TRBV12-3/TRBV12-4	TRBJ2-7	.
TGCGCCAGCAGCCACAAAATATCCGGGGTCAGCCTGACCTACGAGCAGTACTTC	CASSHKISGVSLTYEQYF	.	TRBV4-1	TRBJ2-7	.
TGTGCCAGCAGTGACCCGGGACAGGTTACTAACGGGGAGCTGTTTTTT	CASSDPGQVTNGELFF	.	TRBV7-2	TRBJ2-2	TRBD1
TGTGCCAGCAGTGAACGACTAGCGGGGGACCCCAGAGAGACCCAGTACTTC	CASSERLAGDPRETQYF	few	TRBV6-1	TRBJ2-5	TRBD2
TGTGCCAGCAGCTTAGATGGGAGGGACGAGCAGTACTTC	CASSLDGRDEQYF	few	TRBV7-9	TRBJ2-7	TRBD2
TGTGCCAGCAGTGATAGGACAGGGGCCAGCGATACGCAGTATTTT	CASSDRTGASDTQYF	.	TRBV6-1	TRBJ2-3	TRBD1
TGTGCCAGCAGCTCTTTATACGCGGGACTAGCGGACTACGAGCAGTACTTC	CASSSLYAGLADYEQYF	.	TRBV7-9	TRBJ2-7	TRBD2
TGTGCCAGCTCCCCCAGGGGTACCTACGAGCAGTACTTC	CASSPRGTYEQYF	.	TRBV18	TRBJ2-7	.
TGCGCCAGCAGCCAAGAAGGGACAACCCTGTCCGCAGATACGCAGTATTTT	CASSQEGTTLSADTQYF	.	TRBV4-3	TRBJ2-3	.
TGTGCCAGCGGCAACGCGGGGGGGTACAATGAGCAGTTCTTC	CASGNAGGYNEQFF	.	TRBV6-2/TRBV6-3	TRBJ2-1	TRBD2
TGCGCCAGCAGCTTGAACGGGCAGGGTACGCAGTATTTT	CASSLNGQGTQYF	.	TRBV5-1	TRBJ2-3	.
TGCGCCAGCAGTGAGTCGGGGACTAGCGGGAGGTTCTACGAGCAGTACTTC	CASSESGTSGRFYEQYF	few	TRBV10-2	TRBJ2-7	TRBD2
TGTGCCAGCAGTCCAGGGGGCAAAAAACTGTTTTTT	CASSPGGKKLFF	few	TRBV27	TRBJ1-4	TRBD1
TGTGCCAGCAGTCCCTACAGGGGGCTGATCTCCTATAATTCACCCCTCCACTTT	CASSPYRGLISYNSPLHF	.	TRBV6-5	TRBJ1-6	TRBD1
TGTGCCAGCAGCTTAGCGCGGCAGGGGGCGACCAAAAACATTCAGTACTTC	CASSLARQGATKNIQYF	many	TRBV7-2	TRBJ2-4	TRBD1
TGTGCCAGCAGCTTAAGGAACAGGGTGGCTGGGGAGACCCAGTACTTC	CASSLRNRVAGETQYF	.	TRBV7-6	TRBJ2-5	.
TGTGCCAGCAGTTACTCGACCAGGGGCGATTACAATGAGCAGTTCTTC	CASSYSTRGDYNEQFF	many	TRBV6-2/TRBV6-3	TRBJ2-1	.
TGTGCCAGCAGTCCCCCCGGACCCAAGGGGCCCCAGCATTTT	CASSPPGPKGPQHF	few	TRBV12-3/TRBV12-4	TRBJ1-5	.
TGTGCCAGCGTCCCACCACCGGGAAACCTCAATGAGCAGTTCTTC	CASVPPPGNLNEQFF	.	TRBV2	TRBJ2-1	.
TGTGCCAGCAGCTTGGCCGTGTTTGGCGGGGAGCTGTTTTTT	CASSLAVFGGELFF	few	TRBV5-4	TRBJ2-2	.
TGTGCCAGCAGCCCCGAAACAGGGGTCAATAGCTTTCAAAGTGAAGCTTTCTTT	CASSPETGVNSFQSEAFF	few	TRBV9	TRBJ1-1	TRBD1
TGTGCCAGCAGTGGCGGACAGAGCAATCAGCCCCAGCATTTT	CASSGGQSNQPQHF	few	TRBV2	TRBJ1-5	.